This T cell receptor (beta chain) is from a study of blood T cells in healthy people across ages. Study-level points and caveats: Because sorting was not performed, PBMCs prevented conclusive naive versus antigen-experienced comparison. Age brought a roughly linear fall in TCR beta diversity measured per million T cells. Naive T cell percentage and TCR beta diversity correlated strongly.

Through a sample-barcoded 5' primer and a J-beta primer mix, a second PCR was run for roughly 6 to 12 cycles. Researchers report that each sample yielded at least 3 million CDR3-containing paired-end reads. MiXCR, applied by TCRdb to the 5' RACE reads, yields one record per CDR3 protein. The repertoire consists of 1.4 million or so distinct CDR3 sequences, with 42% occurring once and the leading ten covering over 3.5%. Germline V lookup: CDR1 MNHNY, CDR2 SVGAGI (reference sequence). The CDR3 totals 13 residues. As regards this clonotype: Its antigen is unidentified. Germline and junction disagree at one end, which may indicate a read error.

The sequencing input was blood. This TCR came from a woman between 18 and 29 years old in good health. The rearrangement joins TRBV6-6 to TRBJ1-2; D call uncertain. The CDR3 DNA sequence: TGTGCCAGCAGTGACTCGAGTCGGCAGGGCTACACCTTC. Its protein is CASSDSSRQGYTF.